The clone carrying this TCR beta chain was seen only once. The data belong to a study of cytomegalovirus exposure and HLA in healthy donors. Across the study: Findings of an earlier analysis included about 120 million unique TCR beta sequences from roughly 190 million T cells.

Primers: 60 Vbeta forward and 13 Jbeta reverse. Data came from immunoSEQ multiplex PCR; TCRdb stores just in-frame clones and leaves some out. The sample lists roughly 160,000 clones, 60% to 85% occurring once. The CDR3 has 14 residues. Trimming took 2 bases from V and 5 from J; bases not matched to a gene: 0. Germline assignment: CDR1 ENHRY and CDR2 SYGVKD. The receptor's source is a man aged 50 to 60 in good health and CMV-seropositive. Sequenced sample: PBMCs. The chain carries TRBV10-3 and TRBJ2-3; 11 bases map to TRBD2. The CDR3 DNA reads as TGTGCCATCAGTGAGACTAGCGGGGGAGATACGCAGTATTTT. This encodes CAISETSGGDTQYF.